This is a list of T cell receptor beta chains from one sample in a study of graft-versus-host responses after intestinal transplantation. Antigens for these TCRs are unknown. The assay was immunoSEQ multiplex PCR, and TCRdb's table has in-frame clones only and misses some. The data show about 90,000 clones, with approximately 95% seen just once and 0.95% to 1.3% held by the top ten. The sequencing here drew on unstimulated CD8+ T cells sorted from spleen or lymph node cells, taken before transplant. The receptors come from a human donor who was the organ donor for an intestinal transplant. Each CDR3 is given with its conserved first and last residue. A D gene is named only where the DNA matches it firmly. The listing skips clone size in some rows; elsewhere it reads once, few, many or a size class.

V gene	J gene	D gene	clone size	CDR3 protein	CDR3 DNA
TRBV5-1	TRBJ2-7	TRBD2	.	CASSLVAGGPSYEQYF	TGCGCCAGCAGCTTGGTAGCGGGAGGGCCTTCCTACGAGCAGTACTTC
TRBV23-1	TRBJ1-2	TRBD1	.	CASSLRGLWGYTF	TGCGCCAGCTCCCTCAGGGGGCTTTGGGGCTACACCTTC
TRBV7-9	TRBJ2-3	TRBD2	.	CASSSTRLAGGPTTDTQYF	TGTGCCAGCAGTTCTACCCGACTAGCGGGGGGCCCTACCACAGATACGCAGTATTTT
TRBV4-2	TRBJ1-4	.	.	CASSQPGRTFREKLFF	TGTGCCAGCAGCCAACCCGGGAGGACCTTTAGGGAAAAACTGTTTTTT
TRBV11-2	TRBJ2-5	.	.	CASSLGGRETQYF	TGTGCCAGCAGCTTAGGGGGGAGGGAGACCCAGTACTTC
TRBV30	TRBJ1-4	.	.	CAHQGTNEKLFF	TGTGCCCACCAGGGGACTAATGAAAAACTGTTTTTT
TRBV11-2	TRBJ2-3	.	.	CASSLATGLIEDTQYF	TGTGCCAGCAGCTTAGCGACGGGACTGATTGAAGATACGCAGTATTTT
TRBV21-1	TRBJ2-1	.	.	CASRTYADSALYNEQFF	TGTGCCAGCAGGACATACGCAGACAGTGCCCTTTACAATGAGCAGTTCTTC
TRBV27	TRBJ2-3	.	.	CASSLMGGTDTQYF	TGTGCCAGCAGTTTGATGGGGGGTACAGATACGCAGTATTTT
TRBV7-9	TRBJ1-1	.	.	CASSLGPGWTEAFF	TGTGCCAGCAGCTTAGGTCCGGGTTGGACTGAAGCTTTCTTT
TRBV4-1	TRBJ2-1	.	.	CASSQVMDSPYNEQFF	TGCGCCAGCAGCCAAGTTATGGACTCCCCATACAATGAGCAGTTCTTC
TRBV2	TRBJ2-3	TRBD2	.	CASSEIAGGFSSTDTQYF	TGTGCCAGCAGTGAGATTGCGGGGGGTTTTTCTAGCACAGATACGCAGTATTTT
TRBV9	TRBJ2-1	.	.	CASSVESTPGDEQFF	TGTGCCAGCAGCGTAGAGTCTACCCCGGGTGATGAGCAGTTCTTC
TRBV19	TRBJ1-2	.	once	CASSIAQSTNYGYTF	TGTGCCAGTAGTATAGCTCAGTCAACTAACTATGGCTACACCTTC
TRBV29-1	TRBJ1-2	TRBD1	.	CSVEERQGMWYGYTF	TGCAGCGTTGAGGAAAGACAGGGGATGTGGTATGGCTACACCTTC
TRBV28	TRBJ1-2	TRBD1	.	CASSPTGGGYGYTF	TGTGCCAGCAGTCCAACAGGGGGCGGCTATGGCTACACCTTC
TRBV9	TRBJ2-5	.	.	CASSVAGEETQYF	TGTGCCAGCAGCGTAGCTGGGGAGGAGACCCAGTACTTC
TRBV29-1	TRBJ2-5	TRBD2	.	CSAGEGQINLPQETQYF	TGCAGCGCTGGGGAGGGGCAGATAAACTTACCCCAAGAGACCCAGTACTTC
TRBV7-9	TRBJ1-2	TRBD1	.	CASSSADRGYGYTF	TGTGCCAGCAGCTCTGCAGACAGGGGGTATGGCTACACCTTC
TRBV5-4	TRBJ2-4	.	.	CASSFTRGPGAKNIQYF	TGTGCCAGCAGCTTCACGCGGGGCCCCGGTGCCAAAAACATTCAGTACTTC
TRBV4-1	TRBJ2-1	.	.	CASSQAGLNEQFF	TGCGCCAGCAGCCAAGCAGGACTTAATGAGCAGTTCTTC
TRBV5-6	TRBJ2-1	TRBD2	.	CASSAAGAANEQFF	TGTGCCAGCAGTGCAGCGGGAGCGGCGAATGAGCAGTTCTTC
TRBV19	TRBJ2-7	.	.	CASSIAPGIYEQYF	TGTGCCAGTAGTATTGCTCCGGGGATCTACGAGCAGTACTTC
TRBV4-1	TRBJ1-1	.	.	CASSQGPGHMNTEAFF	TGCGCCAGCAGCCAAGGACCGGGACATATGAACACTGAAGCTTTCTTT
TRBV15	TRBJ1-1	.	.	CATSRSYGGGTEAFF	TGTGCCACCAGCAGGTCGTATGGGGGAGGAACTGAAGCTTTCTTT
TRBV5-8	TRBJ2-7	.	.	CASSRDSYEQYF	TGTGCCAGCAGCCGGGACTCCTACGAGCAGTACTTC
TRBV27	TRBJ2-7	.	.	CASSLEGDYEQYF	TGTGCCAGCAGTTTAGAGGGCGACTACGAGCAGTACTTC
TRBV5-6	TRBJ2-7	TRBD1	.	CASKGTGYEQYF	TGTGCCAGCAAGGGGACAGGCTACGAGCAGTACTTC
TRBV7-9	TRBJ2-2	TRBD2	.	CASSSRDRGLAGVGELFF	TGTGCCAGCAGCTCACGGGACAGGGGACTAGCGGGAGTAGGGGAGCTGTTTTTT
TRBV6-1	TRBJ2-7	.	.	CASSEVYRLVGHEQYF	TGTGCCAGCAGTGAAGTCTACCGACTAGTCGGCCACGAGCAGTACTTC
TRBV19	TRBJ2-3	TRBD2	.	CASSISPSGISTDTQYF	TGTGCCAGTAGTATAAGCCCCAGCGGGATTAGCACAGATACGCAGTATTTT
TRBV7-3	TRBJ1-1	.	.	CASSLDGGWTEAFF	TGTGCCAGCAGCTTAGACGGGGGATGGACTGAAGCTTTCTTT
TRBV27	TRBJ1-5	.	.	CASSSGGNQPQHF	TGTGCCAGCAGTTCAGGGGGCAATCAGCCCCAGCATTTT
TRBV2	TRBJ2-2	.	.	CASRGENTGELFF	TGTGCCAGCAGAGGAGAGAACACCGGGGAGCTGTTTTTT
TRBV29-1	TRBJ2-3	TRBD2	.	CSVEGTSGEDTQYF	TGCAGCGTTGAAGGTACTAGCGGGGAAGATACGCAGTATTTT
TRBV20-1	TRBJ2-4	.	.	CSADLGVTRVF	TGCAGTGCTGATTTGGGAGTTACTCGCGTGTTC
TRBV28	TRBJ2-5	TRBD1	.	CASSLSPRTGPLGAETQYF	TGTGCCAGCAGTTTATCTCCCCGGACAGGCCCCTTGGGAGCGGAGACCCAGTACTTC
TRBV10-3	TRBJ1-2	.	.	CAISESGGDTSNYGYTF	TGTGCCATCAGTGAGTCGGGAGGGGACACTTCTAACTATGGCTACACCTTC
TRBV19	TRBJ2-7	TRBD2	.	CASSTASGAYEQYF	TGTGCCAGTAGTACGGCTAGCGGAGCCTACGAGCAGTACTTC
TRBV15	TRBJ2-3	.	.	CATQAADTQYF	TGTGCCACCCAGGCCGCAGATACGCAGTATTTT
TRBV30	TRBJ2-1	.	.	CAWSNPTSPRLYNEQFF	TGTGCCTGGAGTAACCCTACTAGTCCCCGGTTATACAATGAGCAGTTCTTC
TRBV18	TRBJ2-1	.	.	CASSLGGGEQFF	TGTGCCAGCTCCCTAGGGGGGGGTGAGCAGTTCTTC
TRBV4-1	TRBJ1-1	TRBD1	.	CASSQARDRGSEAFF	TGCGCCAGCAGCCAAGCCCGGGACAGGGGATCTGAAGCTTTCTTT
TRBV4-1	TRBJ2-7	.	.	CASSQEVGAQTTRHYEQYF	TGCGCCAGCAGCCAAGAGGTGGGGGCGCAAACTACTCGTCACTACGAGCAGTACTTC
TRBV9	TRBJ1-2	.	.	CASSSGVGYTF	TGTGCCAGCAGCTCGGGGGTAGGCTACACCTTC
TRBV10-3	TRBJ2-5	.	.	CAISEEQGGETQYF	TGTGCCATCAGTGAGGAACAGGGCGGGGAGACCCAGTACTTC
TRBV7-6	TRBJ1-1	TRBD1	.	CASSIRAIDRVTTEAFF	TGTGCCAGCAGCATACGGGCCATTGACAGGGTGACCACTGAAGCTTTCTTT
TRBV7-9	TRBJ2-5	TRBD1	once	CASSLGDRGEETQYF	TGTGCCAGCAGCTTAGGGGACAGGGGTGAAGAGACCCAGTACTTC
TRBV4-3	TRBJ2-2	TRBD2	.	CASSQGGRFSTGELFF	TGCGCCAGCAGCCAAGGCGGGAGGTTCAGCACCGGGGAGCTGTTTTTT
TRBV7-9	TRBJ2-7	.	once	CASSLGGQGVFFEQYF	TGTGCCAGCAGCCTCGGTGGGCAAGGGGTATTTTTCGAGCAGTACTTC
TRBV7-9	TRBJ2-7	TRBD1	.	CASRTGDEQYF	TGTGCCAGCAGGACAGGGGACGAGCAGTACTTC